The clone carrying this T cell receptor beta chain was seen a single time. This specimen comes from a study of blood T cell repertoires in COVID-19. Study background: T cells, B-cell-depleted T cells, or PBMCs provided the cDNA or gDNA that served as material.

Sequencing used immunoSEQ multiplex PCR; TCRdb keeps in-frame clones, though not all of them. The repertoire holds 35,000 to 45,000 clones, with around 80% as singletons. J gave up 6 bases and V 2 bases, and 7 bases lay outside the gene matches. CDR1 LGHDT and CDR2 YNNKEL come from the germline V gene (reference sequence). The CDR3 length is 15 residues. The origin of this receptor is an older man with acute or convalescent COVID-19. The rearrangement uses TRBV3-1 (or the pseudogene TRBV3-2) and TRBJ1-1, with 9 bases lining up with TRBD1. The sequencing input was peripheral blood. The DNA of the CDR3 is TGTGCCAGCAGCCAAACAGGGGGCGCGTCCCCTGAAGCTTTCTTT. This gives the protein CASSQTGGASPEAFF.